The source of this TCR beta chain is a study of beta chain features in type 1 diabetes. The CDR3 extends over 14 amino acids. V was clipped by 3 bases and J by 5 bases; unmatched bases: 8. Germline CDR1 is SQVTM and CDR2 is ANQGSEA. This clone has at least ten counts. The antigen remains unidentified. This specimen includes other DNA sequences encoding the same CDR3. Expressed TCRB transcripts were sequenced because the entire RNA isolate underwent reverse transcription. Assay used: immunoSEQ multiplex PCR; TCRdb lists only in-frame clones, some missing. The sample includes about 160,000 clones, 7.8% of them seen just once. Study-level results: VDJ junctions from patients with type 1 diabetes contained fewer insertions and more deletions. When Type 1 diabetes patients were examined, their TCRB CDR3s proved moderately but significantly shorter in all four CD4+ subsets.

The J gene is TRBJ1-1, the V gene TRBV29-1; 8 positions match TRBD1. Input material: central memory CD4+ T cells from blood. The TCR sequence derives from a woman aged 40 to 55 with type 1 diabetes. CDR3 nucleotides: TGCAGCGTTGACCAGGGGGCAGATGGAACTGAAGCTTTCTTT. It is translated as CSVDQGADGTEAFF.